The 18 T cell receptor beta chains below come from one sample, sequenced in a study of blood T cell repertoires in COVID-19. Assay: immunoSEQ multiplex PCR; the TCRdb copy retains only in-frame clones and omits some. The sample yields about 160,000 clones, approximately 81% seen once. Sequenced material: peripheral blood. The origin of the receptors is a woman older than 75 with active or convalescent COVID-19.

CDR3 amino acids: CASSPTANYGYTF. As DNA, the CDR3 is TGTGCCAGCAGTCCCACAGCTAACTATGGCTACACCTTC. This chain joins TRBV28 and TRBJ1-2; D call uncertain. This CDR3 is 13 amino acids long. With 5 bases removed from V and 0 bases from J, the gap between germline ends came to 7 bases. Germline values: CDR1 MDHEN, CDR2 SYDVKM.

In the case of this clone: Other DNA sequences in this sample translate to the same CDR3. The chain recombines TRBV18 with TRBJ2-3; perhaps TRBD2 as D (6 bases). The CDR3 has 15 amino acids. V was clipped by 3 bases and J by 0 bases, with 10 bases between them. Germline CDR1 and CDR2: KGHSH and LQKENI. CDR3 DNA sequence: TGTGCCAGCTCACCTCCGGGACTGAGCACAGATACGCAGTATTTT. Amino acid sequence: CASSPPGLSTDTQYF.

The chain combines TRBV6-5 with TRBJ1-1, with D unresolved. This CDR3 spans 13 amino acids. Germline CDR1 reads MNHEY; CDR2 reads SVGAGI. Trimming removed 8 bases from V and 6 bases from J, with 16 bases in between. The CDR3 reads CASLIGRVAEAFF. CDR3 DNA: TGTGCCAGCTTAATCGGGAGGGTCGCTGAAGCTTTCTTT.

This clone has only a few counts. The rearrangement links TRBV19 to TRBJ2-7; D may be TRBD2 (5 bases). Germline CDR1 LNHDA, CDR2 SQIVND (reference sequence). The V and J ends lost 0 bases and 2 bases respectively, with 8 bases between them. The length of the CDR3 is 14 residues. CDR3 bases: TGTGCCAGTAGTATAGATGCGGGCACCTACGAGCAGTACTTC. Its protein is CASSIDAGTYEQYF.

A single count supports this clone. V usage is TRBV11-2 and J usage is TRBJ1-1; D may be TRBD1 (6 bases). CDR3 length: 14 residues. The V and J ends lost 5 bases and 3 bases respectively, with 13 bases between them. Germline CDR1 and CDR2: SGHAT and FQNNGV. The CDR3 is CASSQIQGYTEAFF. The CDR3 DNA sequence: TGTGCCAGCAGCCAGATACAGGGTTACACTGAAGCTTTCTTT. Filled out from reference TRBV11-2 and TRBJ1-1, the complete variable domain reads EAGVAQSPRYKIIEKRQSVAFWCNPISGHATLYWYQQILGQGPKLLIQFQNNGVVDDSQLPKDRFSAERLKGVDSTLKIQPAKLEDSAVYLCASSQIQGYTEAFFGQGTRLTVV.

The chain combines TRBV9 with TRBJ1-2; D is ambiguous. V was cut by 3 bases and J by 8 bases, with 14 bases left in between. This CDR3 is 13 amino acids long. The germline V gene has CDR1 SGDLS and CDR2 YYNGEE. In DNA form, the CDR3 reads TGTGCCAGCAGCGGGTCCCGGGGTTACGGCTACACCTTC. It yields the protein CASSGSRGYGYTF.

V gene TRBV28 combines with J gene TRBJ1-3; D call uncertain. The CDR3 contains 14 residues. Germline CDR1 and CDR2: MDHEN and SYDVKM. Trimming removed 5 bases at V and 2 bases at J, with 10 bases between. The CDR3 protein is CASSPLGAGNTIYF. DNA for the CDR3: TGTGCCAGCAGTCCCCTCGGGGCTGGAAACACCATATATTTT.

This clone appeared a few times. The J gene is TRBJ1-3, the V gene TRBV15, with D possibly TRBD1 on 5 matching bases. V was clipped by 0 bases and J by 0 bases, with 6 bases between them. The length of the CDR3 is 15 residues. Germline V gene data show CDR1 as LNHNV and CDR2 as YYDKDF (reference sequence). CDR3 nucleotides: TGTGCCACCAGCAGAGACAGGGCCTCTGGAAACACCATATATTTT. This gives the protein CATSRDRASGNTIYF.

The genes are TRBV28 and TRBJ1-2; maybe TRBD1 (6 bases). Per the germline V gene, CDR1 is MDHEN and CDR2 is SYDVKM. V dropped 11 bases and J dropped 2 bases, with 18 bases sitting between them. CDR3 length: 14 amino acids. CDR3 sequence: CALQDSLSNYGYTF. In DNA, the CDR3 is TGTGCCCTACAGGACAGCCTCTCGAACTATGGCTACACCTTC.

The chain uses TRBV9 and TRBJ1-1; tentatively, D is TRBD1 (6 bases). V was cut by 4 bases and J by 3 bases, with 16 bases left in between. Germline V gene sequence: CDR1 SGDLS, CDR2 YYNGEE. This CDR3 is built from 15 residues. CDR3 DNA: TGTGCCAGCAGCCCGCACAGCGCAGGGGACACTGAAGCTTTCTTT. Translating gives CASSPHSAGDTEAFF.

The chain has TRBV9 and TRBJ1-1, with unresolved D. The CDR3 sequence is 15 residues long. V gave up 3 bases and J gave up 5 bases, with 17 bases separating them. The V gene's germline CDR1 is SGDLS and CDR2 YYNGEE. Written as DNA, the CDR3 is TGTGCCAGCAGCGGTGCCCCGGGGTCAGCGACTGAAGCTTTCTTT. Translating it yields CASSGAPGSATEAFF.

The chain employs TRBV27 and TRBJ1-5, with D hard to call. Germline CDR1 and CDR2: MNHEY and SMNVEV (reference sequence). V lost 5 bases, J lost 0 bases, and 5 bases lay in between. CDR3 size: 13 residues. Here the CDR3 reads CASSPFSNQPQHF. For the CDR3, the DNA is TGTGCCAGCAGTCCATTTAGCAATCAGCCCCAGCATTTT.

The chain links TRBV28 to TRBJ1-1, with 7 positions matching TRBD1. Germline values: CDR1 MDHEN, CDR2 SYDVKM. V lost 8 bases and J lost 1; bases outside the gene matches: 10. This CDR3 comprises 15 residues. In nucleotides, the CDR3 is TGTGCCAGCTGCCCCCCCTGGGACAGGAACACTGAAGCTTTCTTT. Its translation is CASCPPWDRNTEAFF.

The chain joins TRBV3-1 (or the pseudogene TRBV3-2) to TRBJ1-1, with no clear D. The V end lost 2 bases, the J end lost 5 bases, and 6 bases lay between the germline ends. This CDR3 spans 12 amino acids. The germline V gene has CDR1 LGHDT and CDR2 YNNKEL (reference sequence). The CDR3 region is CASSQSQTEAFF. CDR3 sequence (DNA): TGTGCCAGCAGCCAATCCCAGACTGAAGCTTTCTTT.

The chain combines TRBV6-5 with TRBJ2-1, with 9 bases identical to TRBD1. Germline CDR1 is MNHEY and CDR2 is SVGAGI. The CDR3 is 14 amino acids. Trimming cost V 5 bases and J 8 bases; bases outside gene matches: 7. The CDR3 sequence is CASSTGTGGYEQFF. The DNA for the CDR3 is TGTGCCAGCAGTACCGGCACAGGGGGCTATGAGCAGTTCTTC.

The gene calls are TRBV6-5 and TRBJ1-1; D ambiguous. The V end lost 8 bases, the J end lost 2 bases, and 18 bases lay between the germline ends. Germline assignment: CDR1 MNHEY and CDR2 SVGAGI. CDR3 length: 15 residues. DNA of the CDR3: TGTGCCAGCTTGAGGGTGGGATGGAGTAACACTGAAGCTTTCTTT. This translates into CASLRVGWSNTEAFF.

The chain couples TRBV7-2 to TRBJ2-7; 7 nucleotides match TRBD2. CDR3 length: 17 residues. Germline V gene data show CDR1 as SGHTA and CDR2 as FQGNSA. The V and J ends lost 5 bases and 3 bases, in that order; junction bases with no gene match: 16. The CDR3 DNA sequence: TGTGCCAGCAGCCCCCTCCTAAGCGGGACGGGGCTCTACGAGCAGTACTTC. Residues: CASSPLLSGTGLYEQYF.

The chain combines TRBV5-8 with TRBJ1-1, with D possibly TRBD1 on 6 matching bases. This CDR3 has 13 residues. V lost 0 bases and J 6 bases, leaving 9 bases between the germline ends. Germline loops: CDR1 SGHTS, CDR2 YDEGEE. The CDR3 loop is CASSLDRVAEAFF. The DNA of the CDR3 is TGTGCCAGCAGCTTGGACAGGGTGGCTGAAGCTTTCTTT.